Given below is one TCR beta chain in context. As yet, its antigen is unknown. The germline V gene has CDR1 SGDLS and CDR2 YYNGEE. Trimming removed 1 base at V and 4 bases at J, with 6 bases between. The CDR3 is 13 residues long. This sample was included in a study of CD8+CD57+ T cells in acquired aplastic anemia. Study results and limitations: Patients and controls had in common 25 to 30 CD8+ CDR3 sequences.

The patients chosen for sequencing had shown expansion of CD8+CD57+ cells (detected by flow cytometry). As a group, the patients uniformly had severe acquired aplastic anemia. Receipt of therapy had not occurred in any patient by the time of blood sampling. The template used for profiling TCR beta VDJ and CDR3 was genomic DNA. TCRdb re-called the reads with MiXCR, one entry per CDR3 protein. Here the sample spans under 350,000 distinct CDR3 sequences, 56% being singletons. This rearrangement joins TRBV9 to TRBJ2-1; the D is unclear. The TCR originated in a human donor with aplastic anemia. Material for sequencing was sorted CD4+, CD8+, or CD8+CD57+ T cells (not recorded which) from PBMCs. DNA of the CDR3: TGTGCCAGCAGCGTACGGCAGTACAATGAGCAGTTCTTC. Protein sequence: CASSVRQYNEQFF.